Sequencing of this TCR beta chain was carried out in a study of blood T cell repertoires in COVID-19. With 1 base removed from V and 7 bases from J, the gap between germline ends came to 8 bases. CDR3 length equals 13 residues. The assay was immunoSEQ multiplex PCR, and TCRdb's table has in-frame clones only and misses some. This table has tens of thousands of clones, 91% appearing once. Sequencing input: peripheral blood. The genes are TRBV12-3 or TRBV12-4 and TRBJ1-3, with D uncertain. The clonotype comes from a woman between 45 and 65 years old in a cohort sampled during active COVID-19. The CDR3 spells CASSLDTGNTIYF. CDR3 in DNA: TGTGCCAGCAGTTTAGACACCGGGAACACCATATATTTT.